This T cell receptor (beta chain) was identified in a study of blood T cell repertoires in COVID-19. Recovered participants had two consecutive negative NP/OP PCR tests, healthcare professional clearance, or symptom resolution. Sequencing used immunoSEQ multiplex PCR; TCRdb keeps in-frame clones, though not all of them. Altogether about 180,000 clones are present, roughly 88% being singletons, with the ten largest covering around 8.6%. CDR1 and CDR2 (germline): WSHSY, SAAADI. The CDR3 is made up of 13 amino acids. Trimming at V came to 5 bases and at J to 5 bases, leaving 5 bases not matched to a gene.

Sequenced sample: PBMCs or T cells enriched from blood (not recorded which). The TCR sequence derives from a woman aged 25 to 39 who had recovered from COVID-19. V is TRBV10-2 and J is TRBJ1-2; 7 positions match TRBD1. The CDR3 DNA follows: TGCGCCAGCAGTCGCGACAGGGCTTATGGCTACACCTTC. Amino acid sequence: CASSRDRAYGYTF.